One sample yielded the 7 T cell receptor beta chains listed below, sequenced in a study of blood T cell repertoires in COVID-19. Measured with immunoSEQ multiplex PCR; TCRdb has only the in-frame clones, and not every one. The sample yields over 60,000 clones, approximately 84% seen once. Material: peripheral blood. These receptors came from a human donor in a cohort sampled during active COVID-19.

The V gene is TRBV6-1, the J gene TRBJ2-7, with TRBD2 matching 7 bases. Germline values: CDR1 MNHNS, CDR2 SASEGT. With V trimmed by 1 base and J by 4 bases, 4 bases remained unmatched. The CDR3 is made up of 14 amino acids. CDR3: CASSEEGTTYEQYF. The CDR3 nucleotides read TGTGCCAGCAGTGAAGAGGGGACTACATACGAGCAGTACTTC.

The chain links TRBV3-1 (or the pseudogene TRBV3-2) to TRBJ1-1; perhaps TRBD1 as D (6 bases). Germline V CDR1 and CDR2: LGHDT, YNNKEL (reference sequence). The V end lost 6 bases, the J end lost 2 bases, and 10 bases lay between the germline ends. The CDR3 extends over 13 amino acids. The CDR3 DNA is TGTGCCAGCAGTGAGGGGACAAACACTGAAGCTTTCTTT. Translation: CASSEGTNTEAFF.

The chain recombines TRBV2 with TRBJ2-7; no clear D. The length of the CDR3 is 12 residues. Trimming stripped 5 bases from V and 6 bases from J, with 11 bases between. The V gene's germline CDR1 is SNHLY and CDR2 FYNNEI. CDR3 region: CASSYSPREQYF. The CDR3 coding sequence is TGTGCCAGCAGTTACTCCCCCCGCGAGCAGTACTTC. The full variable domain, rest sourced from reference TRBV2 and TRBJ2-7, is EPEVTQTPSHQVTQMGQEVILRCVPISNHLYFYWYRQILGQKVEFLVSFYNNEISEKSEIFDDQFSVERPDGSNFTLKIRSTKLEDSAMYFCASSYSPREQYFGPGTRLTVT.

The chain is built from TRBV29-1 and TRBJ2-7, with D tentatively TRBD2 (7 bases). Trimming took 6 bases from V and 3 from J, leaving 15 bases between them. Germline V gives CDR1 SQVTM, CDR2 ANQGSEA. The CDR3 covers 13 residues. CDR3 residues: CSVQGGGVYEQYF. CDR3 nucleotides: TGCAGCGTCCAGGGAGGGGGGGTCTACGAGCAGTACTTC.

The rearrangement joins TRBV19 to TRBJ1-4, with D possibly matching TRBD1 (6 bases). V was clipped by 5 bases and J by 3 bases, with 13 bases between them. Germline CDR1 and CDR2: LNHDA and SQIVND (reference sequence). CDR3 size: 15 residues. CDR3 nucleotides: TGTGCCAGTAGTCTCAGCCAGGGGCCTAATGAAAAACTGTTTTTT. This codes for CASSLSQGPNEKLFF.

This chain connects TRBV18 to TRBJ1-3; D is possibly TRBD1 (5 bases). Germline loops: CDR1 KGHSH, CDR2 LQKENI. Trimming stripped 4 bases from V and 2 bases from J, with 15 bases between. There are 16 residues in the CDR3. CDR3 sequence (DNA): TGTGCCAGCTCACTTGGTACCCAGGGTACTGGAAACACCATATATTTT. Its translation: CASSLGTQGTGNTIYF.

The rearrangement links TRBV30 to TRBJ1-1; the D is unclear. The CDR3 loop spans 15 amino acids. Germline V lookup: CDR1 GTSNPN, CDR2 SVGIG (reference sequence). Between the trimmed V and J ends, which lost 0 bases and 3 bases, there was a span of 14 bases. The chain's CDR3 is CAWSVLPPTDTEAFF. CDR3 nucleotides: TGTGCCTGGAGTGTACTTCCACCAACTGACACTGAAGCTTTCTTT.